These 23 T cell receptor beta chains came from one sample sequenced in a study of somatic mutations in cytotoxic T cells in rheumatoid arthritis. TCRdb's copy holds only in-frame clones and misses some; the assay was immunoSEQ multiplex PCR. The table shows some 18,000 clones, with approximately 69% occurring only once. The sequenced material came from CD8+ T cells sorted from blood. These receptors were collected from a man between 60 and 75 years old in good health.

This clone was counted a few times. Sequence at one end of the junction differs from germline and may be a read error. V usage is TRBV7-7 and J usage is TRBJ2-1; 11 bases line up with TRBD2. The germline gives CDR1 SSHAT, CDR2 FNYEAQ (reference sequence). The CDR3 is made up of 15 amino acids. CDR3 in DNA: TGTGCTAGCAGCTTCACTAGCGGGAGTACCAATGAGCAGTTCTTC. Translated, it gives CASSFTSGSTNEQFF.

In this sample, this clone turned up a few times. At one end, the junction sequence differs from germline, possibly due to a read error. The V call is TRBV7-6, the J call TRBJ2-3; D perhaps matches TRBD2 (6 bases). Germline CDR1 reads SGHVS; CDR2 reads FNYEAQ. The CDR3 loop spans 14 amino acids. As DNA, the CDR3 is TGTGCCAGCAGCATAGCGGAGCCCACAGATACGCAGTATTTT. Protein product: CASSIAEPTDTQYF.

This clone was seen a handful of times. The chain has TRBV10-3 and TRBJ2-2; no firm D call. V lost 5 bases to trimming and J lost 1 base, with 11 bases between them. Germline CDR1 ENHRY, CDR2 SYGVKD. CDR3 length: 15 residues. The CDR3, as DNA: TGTGCCATCAGTCGGGTGGCAGAGAACACCGGGGAGCTGTTTTTT. Residues: CAISRVAENTGELFF.

To note about this clone: Germline is not matched at one junction end, which may reflect a read error. The rearrangement links TRBV4-1 to TRBJ1-4; D is unclear. CDR1 is MGHRA, CDR2 YSYEKL, per germline. The CDR3 runs to 16 residues. CDR3 sequence: CASSQDPGVSDEKLFF. CDR3 nucleotides: TGTGCCAGCAGCCAAGACCCGGGAGTAAGTGATGAAAAACTGTTTTTT.

The J gene is TRBJ2-3, the V gene TRBV5-1; D is perhaps TRBD1 (5 bases). The V gene lost 2 bases and the J gene lost 2 bases, with 12 bases spanning the gap. The CDR3 covers 15 residues. The germline CDR1 and CDR2 sequences are SGHRS and YFSETQ. The CDR3 sequence: CASSLTGGPTDTQYF. CDR3 DNA sequence: TGCGCCAGCAGCTTAACAGGTGGCCCCACAGATACGCAGTATTTT.

The gene calls are TRBV9 and TRBJ1-3; D is possibly TRBD1 (5 bases). The CDR3 is 14 amino acids. Germline CDR1 and CDR2: SGDLS and YYNGEE. V lost 3 bases to trimming and J lost 4 bases, with 11 bases between them. CDR3 in DNA: TGTGCCAGCAGCGCCAGGGTATCCGGAAACACCATATATTTT. This gives the protein CASSARVSGNTIYF.

The V and J genes are TRBV29-1 and TRBJ2-4, with TRBD2 matching over 13 bases. V was clipped by 4 bases and J by 2 bases; unmatched bases: 5. CDR3 length: 16 amino acids. Germline-derived CDR1 and CDR2 are SQVTM and ANQGSEA. The CDR3 sequence is CSVVTSGRAPKNIQYF. The CDR3 bases are TGCAGCGTTGTAACTAGCGGGAGGGCCCCCAAAAACATTCAGTACTTC.

V is TRBV7-9 and J is TRBJ1-2, with a possible D match to TRBD1 (6 bases). V dropped 0 bases and J dropped 5 bases, with 13 bases sitting between them. Germline V CDR1 and CDR2: SEHNR, FQNEAQ (reference sequence). The CDR3 is 15 residues long. This CDR3 is CASSLAQDSVYGYTF. The CDR3 nucleotides read TGTGCCAGCAGCTTAGCACAGGACAGCGTATATGGCTACACCTTC.

DNA of the CDR3: TGTGCCAGCCTCGAGGGATACGAGCAGTTCTTC. As protein: CASLEGYEQFF. J is TRBJ2-1 and V is TRBV6-5, with D perhaps TRBD2 (5 bases). The CDR3 runs to 11 residues. The V end was cut by 8 bases, the J end by 10 bases, with 12 bases between. CDR1 is MNHEY and CDR2 is SVGAGI in the germline V gene.

The V gene is TRBV2, the J gene TRBJ2-5, with 11 bases lining up with TRBD2. This CDR3 contains 16 residues. The V segment lost 8 bases and the J segment 1 base; nucleotides outside the gene matches: 9. Germline values: CDR1 SNHLY, CDR2 FYNNEI. In nucleotides, the CDR3 is TGTGCCAGCGCACTAGCGGGGGCGATGATCCAAGAGACCCAGTACTTC. Translated, it gives CASALAGAMIQETQYF.

This chain links TRBV5-1 with TRBJ2-7, with 11 bases aligning to TRBD2. The junction had 9 bases not matched to a gene; V was cut back by 2 bases and J by 2 bases. This CDR3 is built from 17 residues. Germline CDR1 SGHRS, CDR2 YFSETQ. Here the CDR3 reads CASSLGTSGDYTYEQYF. CDR3 DNA sequence: TGCGCCAGCAGCTTAGGGACTAGCGGAGACTATACCTACGAGCAGTACTTC.

The chain has TRBV14 and TRBJ1-3; tentative D call: TRBD1 (6 bases). The CDR3 covers 17 residues. V was trimmed by 0 bases and J by 0 bases, leaving 12 bases between them. From germline, CDR1 is SGHDN and CDR2 FVKESK. CDR3 coding DNA: TGTGCCAGCAGCCAAGAGGTGGGACACAGCTCTGGAAACACCATATATTTT. Translating gives CASSQEVGHSSGNTIYF. Complete variable domain (other parts from reference TRBV14 and TRBJ1-3): EAGVTQFPSHSVIEKGQTVTLRCDPISGHDNLYWYRRVMGKEIKFLLHFVKESKQDESGMPNNRFLAERTGGTYSTLKVQPAELEDSGVYFCASSQEVGHSSGNTIYFGEGSWLTVV.

J is TRBJ1-4 and V is TRBV6-5; TRBD1 matches 7 bases. J lost 8 bases, V lost 2 bases, and 8 bases had no gene match. Germline V lookup: CDR1 MNHEY, CDR2 SVGAGI. This CDR3 comprises 15 residues. The CDR3 DNA follows: TGTGCCAGCAGTTACACGACAGGGCGAGGAGAAAAACTGTTTTTT. The encoded protein is CASSYTTGRGEKLFF.

This clone was observed once. The chain has TRBV6-4 and TRBJ1-1; TRBD1 aligns across 9 bases. V trimming: 6 bases; J trimming: 3 bases; junction bases outside the gene matches: 8. CDR3 length: 15 residues. Looked up from germline, CDR1 is MRHNA and CDR2 is SNTAGT. The CDR3 protein is CASSSSGQGDTEAFF. CDR3 in DNA: TGTGCCAGCAGCTCGTCGGGACAGGGCGACACTGAAGCTTTCTTT.

This chain links TRBV6-5 with TRBJ1-1, with D hard to call. CDR3 size: 15 residues. Per germline, CDR1 MNHEY and CDR2 SVGAGI. V lost 6 bases, J lost 2 bases, and 16 bases lay in between. CDR3 protein: CASRITWQENTEAFF. CDR3 sequence (DNA): TGTGCCAGCAGAATCACCTGGCAGGAAAACACTGAAGCTTTCTTT.

The V call is TRBV7-3, the J call TRBJ2-1; 14 bases fit TRBD2. CDR1 and CDR2 (germline): SGHTA, FQGTGA. The CDR3 consists of 19 residues. Unmatched junction bases numbered 14, after V lost 5 bases and J lost 5 bases. CDR3 DNA: TGTGCCAGCAGCCCGACCGGGACTAGCGGGAGCCGAGGCCACAATGAGCAGTTCTTC. As protein: CASSPTGTSGSRGHNEQFF. Together with reference TRBV7-3 and TRBJ2-1, the CDR3 gives the full variable domain: GAGVSQTPSNKVTEKGKYVELRCDPISGHTALYWYRQSLGQGPEFLIYFQGTGAADDSGLPNDRFFAVRPEGSVSTLKIQRTERGDSAVYLCASSPTGTSGSRGHNEQFFGPGTRLTVL.

The chain couples TRBV2 to TRBJ2-2; D ambiguous. V was shortened by 2 bases and J by 7 bases, with 8 bases between the two germline ends. CDR1 and CDR2 (germline): SNHLY, FYNNEI. The length of the CDR3 is 13 residues. CDR3 in DNA: TGTGCCAGCAGTGAAAGAGGCCGCGGGGAGCTGTTTTTT. Protein sequence: CASSERGRGELFF.

This clone was observed a handful of times. This chain joins TRBV28 and TRBJ2-5, with 10 bases identical to TRBD2. Germline V gene data show CDR1 as MDHEN and CDR2 as SYDVKM. The V and J ends lost 3 bases and 5 bases, in that order; junction bases with no gene match: 9. The length of the CDR3 is 16 residues. CDR3 region: CASSFERGGLRETQYF. CDR3 DNA sequence: TGTGCCAGCAGTTTCGAGCGGGGGGGCCTACGGGAGACCCAGTACTTC.

The rearrangement uses TRBV5-1 and TRBJ1-4; a possible D gene is TRBD1 (6 bases). V was pared by 4 bases and J by 7 bases, with 20 bases between. Germline V gives CDR1 SGHRS, CDR2 YFSETQ. This CDR3 has 16 residues. CDR3 in DNA: TGCGCCAGCAGCCTCCAATGGTCCCAAGGGGGTGAAAAACTGTTTTTT. Amino acids: CASSLQWSQGGEKLFF.

This clone has a handful of counts. This specimen includes other DNA sequences encoding the same CDR3. The chain carries TRBV4-1 and TRBJ2-1, with 10 bases fitting TRBD2. The CDR3 is made up of 20 amino acids. In germline, CDR1 is MGHRA, CDR2 YSYEKL. V lost 1 base to trimming and J lost 0 bases; unmatched junction nucleotides: 12. The CDR3 sequence is CASSQGPAPSSGGSYNEQFF. The CDR3 DNA reads as TGCGCCAGCAGCCAAGGACCCGCGCCCTCTAGCGGGGGCTCCTACAATGAGCAGTTCTTC.

This chain uses TRBV11-3 with TRBJ2-1; weak D call: TRBD1 (5 bases). V dropped 2 bases and J dropped 11 bases, with 13 bases sitting between them. The CDR3 runs to 13 residues. Germline V CDR1 and CDR2: SGHNT, YENEEA. CDR3 sequence (DNA): TGTGCCAGCAGCTTAAGAAGGGGCATCCAGCAGTTCTTC. Encoded protein: CASSLRRGIQQFF. The full variable domain, completed using reference TRBV11-3 and TRBJ2-1, is EAGVVQSPRYKIIEKKQPVAFWCNPISGHNTLYWYLQNLGQGPELLIRYENEEAVDDSQLPKDRFSAERLKGVDSTLKIQPAELGDSAVYLCASSLRRGIQQFFGPGTRLTVL.

This clone turned up a few times. V gene TRBV7-2 combines with J gene TRBJ2-7; 9 positions agree with TRBD2. The CDR3 runs to 15 residues. Trimming at V came to 2 bases and at J to 4 bases, leaving 6 bases not matched to a gene. Germline CDR1 is SGHTA and CDR2 is FQGNSA. The CDR3 protein is CASSLSGTSRYEQYF. The CDR3 nucleotides are TGTGCCAGCAGCTTAAGTGGGACTAGCCGTTACGAGCAGTACTTC.

Turning to this clone: Other DNA sequences in this specimen translate into the identical CDR3. This chain links TRBV11-2 with TRBJ2-7; no clear D gene. V dropped 0 bases and J dropped 4 bases, with 10 bases sitting between them. Germline V gene sequence: CDR1 SGHAT, CDR2 FQNNGV. The CDR3 loop spans 14 amino acids. The CDR3 region is CASSLDPGPYEQYF. The CDR3 DNA sequence: TGTGCCAGCAGCTTAGACCCAGGCCCTTACGAGCAGTACTTC. Looking up the rest from reference TRBV11-2 and TRBJ2-7 gives the full variable domain: EAGVAQSPRYKIIEKRQSVAFWCNPISGHATLYWYQQILGQGPKLLIQFQNNGVVDDSQLPKDRFSAERLKGVDSTLKIQPAKLEDSAVYLCASSLDPGPYEQYFGPGTRLTVT.